Sequencing of this T cell receptor (beta chain) was carried out in a study of vaccination and CD4 T cells after COVID-19. To note about this clonotype: The antigen is undetermined.

The Oncomine TCR Beta short-read assay was applied to DNA of cultured CD4+ T cells. TCRdb reprocessed the PCR reads via MiXCR and lists one record per CDR3 protein. The table has 8,200 or so distinct CDR3 sequences, roughly two thirds seen once. Treatment reported: roughly 10-day PBMC culture with coronavirus spike peptide pools or control peptides (ViraFEST assay). Trimming took 1 base from V and 8 from J, leaving 9 bases between them. CDR1 is SEHNR, CDR2 FQNEAQ, per germline (reference sequence). The CDR3 sequence is 14 residues long. This rearrangement joins TRBV7-9 to TRBJ1-6, with D perhaps TRBD1 (6 bases). Input material: CD4+ T cells from blood, cultured in vitro. This sequence was found in a human donor who had recovered from COVID-19. DNA of the CDR3: TGTGCCAGCAGCTTAGGCCCAGGGGATTCACCCCTCCACTTT. Translation: CASSLGPGDSPLHF. The variable domain in full, completed from reference TRBV7-9 and TRBJ1-6, reads DTGVSQNPRHKITKRGQNVTFRCDPISEHNRLYWYRQTLGQGPEFLTYFQNEAQLEKSRLLSDRFSAERPKGSFSTLEIQRTEQGDSAMYLCASSLGPGDSPLHFGNGTRLTVT.